This T cell receptor (beta chain) was captured by sequencing in a study of human T cells and chemical hapten exposure. Study-level findings and limits: Patch test score showed a positive correlation with PT1 expanded TCR counts. TCRs exceeding 1 in 1000 frequency stayed unchanged with DPC sensitization.

Via MiXCR, TCRdb re-called the RACE reads, giving one row per CDR3 protein. The table has approximately 80,000 distinct CDR3 sequences, around a tenth seen once; the top ten hold around 4.2%. Sample time point: patch test 1, 2 weeks after DPC sensitization. Treatment: therapeutic diphenylcyclopropenone sensitization with weekly scalp DPC. Per the germline V gene, CDR1 is SGHKS and CDR2 is YYEKEE (reference sequence). V lost 2 bases and J 4 bases, leaving 9 bases between the germline ends. The CDR3 sequence is 13 residues long. Concerning this clonotype itself: Its target is not known.

The genes are TRBV5-5 and TRBJ2-5; no reliable D call. The material sequenced was whole blood, taken in connection with sensitization to the hapten diphenylcyclopropenone (DPC). This TCR was recovered from a woman aged 50 to 65 with alopecia areata. Some clones in this sample may be carry-over from other donors' samples. The CDR3 sequence is CASSFSRLETQYF. The CDR3 DNA sequence: TGTGCCAGCAGCTTCTCTAGGCTAGAGACCCAGTACTTC.